A single sample gave rise to the 30 T cell receptor beta chains below, sequenced in a study of T cell responses to AZD1222 COVID-19 vaccine. The data were produced by immunoSEQ multiplex PCR, yet TCRdb's version contains in-frame clones alone and is incomplete. The sample holds 100,000 or so clones, around 85% seen once. Here the sequenced sample was peripheral blood, taken on day 0 of AZD1222 vaccination. The receptors were gathered from an adult in good health.

The V gene is TRBV2, the J gene TRBJ2-5; D might be TRBD1 or TRBD2, each matching 5 bases. V lost 2 bases and J 5 bases, leaving 9 bases between the germline ends. The CDR3 is made up of 13 amino acids. Germline CDR1 reads SNHLY; CDR2 reads FYNNEI. CDR3 bases: TGTGCCAGCAGTGAATTGGGGGAGGAGACCCAGTACTTC. Its translation: CASSELGEETQYF.

This clone has more than one count but fewer than ten. The chain carries TRBV15 and TRBJ2-7; 7 nucleotides line up with TRBD1. Looked up from germline, CDR1 is LNHNV and CDR2 is YYDKDF (reference sequence). Unmatched junction bases numbered 2, after V lost 0 bases and J lost 3 bases. The CDR3 runs to 14 residues. The CDR3 nucleotides read TGTGCCACCAGCAGAGAGGGACAGAACTACGAGCAGTACTTC. Residues: CATSREGQNYEQYF.

The chain couples TRBV6-1 to TRBJ2-7; 7 positions agree with TRBD1. Germline V gene data show CDR1 as MNHNS and CDR2 as SASEGT. CDR3 length: 17 residues. V lost 2 bases, J lost 0 bases, and 10 bases stayed unmatched. The CDR3 loop is CASSEILTGDSSYEQYF. CDR3 bases: TGTGCCAGCAGTGAAATCCTAACAGGGGATAGCTCCTACGAGCAGTACTTC.

This clone was picked up one time. This chain connects TRBV29-1 to TRBJ2-4; D is unclear. The ends were cut back, 3 bases at V and 6 bases at J, with 9 bases in the middle. Germline values: CDR1 SQVTM, CDR2 ANQGSEA. The CDR3 length is 12 residues. The CDR3 DNA follows: TGCAGCGTTGAGGATGGCTCAAACATTCAGTACTTC. Translating gives CSVEDGSNIQYF.

This sequence joins TRBV15 and TRBJ1-5; D is undetermined. CDR1 is LNHNV, CDR2 YYDKDF, per germline (reference sequence). Trimming pared 4 bases from V and 7 bases from J, leaving 8 bases between. The CDR3 spans 12 residues. For the CDR3, the DNA is TGTGCCACCAGCATCCCGTTGCAGCCCCAGCATTTT. Protein sequence: CATSIPLQPQHF.

The chain links TRBV2 to TRBJ1-5; no reliable D call. The CDR3 contains 14 residues. The V end lost 2 bases, the J end lost 7 bases, and 12 bases lay between the germline ends. CDR1 is SNHLY, CDR2 FYNNEI, per germline. The CDR3 is CASSESRENQPQHF. CDR3 nucleotide sequence: TGTGCCAGCAGTGAATCCCGCGAGAACCAGCCCCAGCATTTT.

J is TRBJ2-3 and V is TRBV4-1, with TRBD2 matching 11 bases. Germline V gene data show CDR1 as MGHRA and CDR2 as YSYEKL. The CDR3 consists of 14 residues. Germline trimming cut 2 bases from V and 12 bases from J; bases unmatched to any gene: 7. As DNA, the CDR3 is TGCGCCAGCAGCCAATGGCTAGCGGGGGGTACTCAGTATTTT. This sequence encodes CASSQWLAGGTQYF.

The rearrangement links TRBV7-2 to TRBJ2-5; 11 bases are a match to TRBD2. The junction had 9 bases not matched to a gene; V was cut back by 5 bases and J by 7 bases. The V gene's germline CDR1 is SGHTA and CDR2 FQGNSA. The CDR3 totals 15 residues. The CDR3 nucleotides are TGTGCCAGCAGCGTACTAGCGGGGGCGAAGGGGACCCAGTACTTC. It codes for CASSVLAGAKGTQYF.

This chain joins TRBV10-3 and TRBJ2-1; no reliable D call. This CDR3 has 15 amino acids. Per the germline V gene, CDR1 is ENHRY and CDR2 is SYGVKD. V dropped 0 bases and J dropped 7 bases, with 13 bases sitting between them. The CDR3 coding sequence is TGTGCCATCAGTGAGTCGCGATTGTCTGGGAATGAGCAGTTCTTC. Translation gives CAISESRLSGNEQFF.

CDR3 bases: TGTGCCAGCAGCTTAACCGGGACAGGTCTCGGAAACACCATATATTTT. As protein: CASSLTGTGLGNTIYF. The genes are TRBV7-3 and TRBJ1-3; 8 bases are shared with TRBD1. The CDR3 has 16 residues. Germline CDR1 SGHTA, CDR2 FQGTGA. V was pared by 0 bases and J by 4 bases, with 5 bases of the junction left unmatched.

This clone was detected only a few times. The rearrangement links TRBV5-4 to TRBJ2-7, with 7 bases matching TRBD1. V was clipped by 2 bases and J by 9 bases; unmatched bases: 14. The germline gives CDR1 SGHNT, CDR2 YYREEE (reference sequence). CDR3 length: 15 residues. DNA of the CDR3: TGTGCCAGCAGCTTACCGGGACAGAATCTACGAGGGCAGTACTTC. Translating gives CASSLPGQNLRGQYF.

The gene calls are TRBV6-5 and TRBJ2-1; 10 bases match TRBD2. The germline gives CDR1 MNHEY, CDR2 SVGAGI. With 5 bases clipped from V and 11 bases from J, the junction kept 9 bases outside the gene matches. CDR3 length: 14 residues. CDR3 sequence: CASSLGLADLQQFF. The CDR3, as DNA: TGTGCCAGCAGTCTCGGACTAGCGGACCTTCAGCAGTTCTTC.

This chain links TRBV12-3 or TRBV12-4 with TRBJ1-2; 10 bases map to TRBD1. V gave up 9 bases and J gave up 6 bases; unmatched junction bases: 4. This CDR3 is built from 12 residues. CDR3: CASRQGAHGYTF. CDR3 DNA sequence: TGTGCCAGTAGACAGGGGGCGCATGGCTACACCTTC.

V gene TRBV2 combines with J gene TRBJ1-3; the match to TRBD1 covers 8 bases. There are 14 residues in the CDR3. After removal of 6 bases from V and 7 bases from J, the junction contained 8 bases not matched to a gene. In germline, CDR1 is SNHLY, CDR2 FYNNEI. CDR3 protein: CASSAGQGGNTIYF. CDR3 coding DNA: TGTGCCAGCAGCGCCGGACAGGGAGGGAACACCATATATTTT.

This sequence joins TRBV4-3 and TRBJ2-1; 9 positions agree with TRBD2. This CDR3 contains 18 residues. The trim removed 0 bases at V and 8 bases at J, leaving 14 bases unmatched. CDR1 and CDR2 (germline): LGHNA, YSLEER. The CDR3 here is CASSQDNLAGGPLDEQFF. The CDR3 DNA is TGCGCCAGCAGCCAAGATAACTTGGCGGGAGGGCCCCTCGATGAGCAGTTCTTC.

The V and J genes are TRBV7-6 and TRBJ2-1; 13 positions match TRBD2. Germline values: CDR1 SGHVS, CDR2 FNYEAQ. Trimming at V came to 4 bases and at J to 5 bases, leaving 8 bases not matched to a gene. There are 17 residues in the CDR3. For the CDR3, the DNA is TGTGCCAGCAGCTCCCGACTAGCGGGGGGTGTGGACAATGAGCAGTTCTTC. It codes for CASSSRLAGGVDNEQFF. The variable domain in full, with the rest retrieved from reference TRBV7-6 and TRBJ2-1, is GAGVSQSPRYKVTKRGQDVALRCDPISGHVSLYWYRQALGQGPEFLTYFNYEAQQDKSGLPNDRFSAERPEGSISTLTIQRTEQRDSAMYRCASSSRLAGGVDNEQFFGPGTRLTVL.

The gene calls are TRBV29-1 and TRBJ1-1, with no clear D. V dropped 4 bases and J dropped 2 bases, with 5 bases sitting between them. In germline, CDR1 is SQVTM, CDR2 ANQGSEA. This CDR3 contains 11 residues. The CDR3, as DNA: TGCAGCGTTGTTTCTAACACTGAAGCTTTCTTT. Translating it yields CSVVSNTEAFF.

This chain joins TRBV6-2 or TRBV6-3 and TRBJ2-1, with 11 nucleotides matching TRBD2. V lost 6 bases to trimming and J lost 5 bases; unmatched junction nucleotides: 9. The CDR3 extends over 16 amino acids. The germline CDR1 and CDR2 sequences are MNHEY and SVGEGT. The CDR3 region has the DNA TGTGCCAGCAGCCCCCATAGCGGGAGGGGGGACAATGAGCAGTTCTTC. This encodes CASSPHSGRGDNEQFF.

The rearrangement links TRBV2 to TRBJ1-5, with D unclear. CDR1 SNHLY and CDR2 FYNNEI come from the germline V gene. V lost 4 bases, J lost 0 bases, and 13 bases lay in between. CDR3 length: 16 amino acids. For the CDR3, the DNA is TGTGCCAGCAGTGCGTCTACGGGAAATAGCAATCAGCCCCAGCATTTT. It encodes CASSASTGNSNQPQHF.

The J gene is TRBJ1-2, the V gene TRBV4-2; TRBD1 might be the D (5 bases). Trimming shortened V by 2 bases and J by 8 bases, and 21 bases separated the two germline ends. The germline V gene has CDR1 LGHNA and CDR2 YNFKEQ. This CDR3 comprises 16 residues. In DNA, the CDR3 is TGTGCCAGCAGCCAACCTTTTCTAGAATCCAGGGCCGGCTACACCTTC. Residues: CASSQPFLESRAGYTF.

The V and J genes are TRBV19 and TRBJ2-3; 7 bases fit TRBD2. V was pared by 4 bases and J by 0 bases, with 7 bases of the junction left unmatched. The germline V gene has CDR1 LNHDA and CDR2 SQIVND (reference sequence). The CDR3 loop spans 16 amino acids. CDR3 amino acids: CASSRLRGVSTDTQYF. CDR3 sequence (DNA): TGTGCCAGTAGTAGGCTTCGGGGGGTAAGCACAGATACGCAGTATTTT.

The chain combines TRBV5-4 with TRBJ2-7, with 9 bases that match TRBD1. This CDR3 is 14 amino acids long. Looked up from germline, CDR1 is SGHNT and CDR2 is YYREEE (reference sequence). Unmatched junction bases numbered 4, after V lost 4 bases and J lost 2 bases. Written as DNA, the CDR3 is TGTGCCAGCAGCGGGGGACAGGGCCCCTACGAGCAGTACTTC. This translates into CASSGGQGPYEQYF.

The J gene is TRBJ2-2, the V gene TRBV4-1, with D unresolved. The germline V gene has CDR1 MGHRA and CDR2 YSYEKL. The CDR3 extends over 16 amino acids. V gave up 0 bases and J gave up 7 bases, with 15 bases separating them. CDR3 residues: CASSQDQAGRIGELFF. As DNA, the CDR3 is TGCGCCAGCAGCCAAGACCAGGCCGGGCGGATCGGGGAGCTGTTTTTT.

The chain carries TRBV14 and TRBJ1-1; D unclear. The CDR3 sequence is 15 residues long. V lost 0 bases and J 7 bases, leaving 15 bases between the germline ends. In germline, CDR1 is SGHDN, CDR2 FVKESK. The CDR3: CASSQDVGSSFEAFF. CDR3 bases: TGTGCCAGCAGCCAAGACGTAGGTTCGAGCTTTGAAGCTTTCTTT.

The chain combines TRBV9 with TRBJ1-1; D remains unclear. The CDR3 covers 15 residues. Germline CDR1 is SGDLS and CDR2 is YYNGEE. The V and J ends lost 0 bases and 0 bases respectively, with 9 bases between them. CDR3 loop: CASSVGPAMNTEAFF. The CDR3, as DNA: TGTGCCAGCAGCGTAGGACCGGCGATGAACACTGAAGCTTTCTTT.

This chain joins TRBV13 and TRBJ1-4, with D possibly matching TRBD1 (5 bases). In germline, CDR1 is PRHDT, CDR2 FYEKMQ (reference sequence). Between the trimmed V and J ends, which lost 0 bases and 0 bases, there was a span of 5 bases. This CDR3 contains 15 residues. In DNA form, the CDR3 reads TGTGCCAGCAGCTTAGGACAGGCAACTAATGAAAAACTGTTTTTT. Protein product: CASSLGQATNEKLFF.

The chain carries TRBV5-1 and TRBJ1-6; TRBD1 matches at 9 bases. This CDR3 region has 18 residues. Germline lookup yields CDR1 SGHRS and CDR2 YFSETQ. V trimming: 0 bases; J trimming: 1 base; junction bases outside the gene matches: 5. The CDR3 here is CASSLETGGESYNSPLHF. The CDR3 bases are TGCGCCAGCAGCTTGGAGACAGGGGGAGAGTCCTATAATTCACCCCTCCACTTT.

This chain links TRBV30 with TRBJ2-3, with D perhaps matching TRBD2 (6 bases). The germline V gene has CDR1 GTSNPN and CDR2 SVGIG (reference sequence). CDR3 length: 15 residues. V was clipped by 5 bases and J by 0 bases, with 15 bases between them. The CDR3 protein is CAWGPGGVSTDTQYF. The CDR3 coding sequence is TGTGCCTGGGGGCCAGGCGGGGTGAGCACAGATACGCAGTATTTT.

The gene calls are TRBV2 and TRBJ1-6; 8 bases fit TRBD1. CDR1 and CDR2 from the germline V gene are SNHLY and FYNNEI. J lost 4 bases, V lost 2 bases, and 13 bases had no gene match. CDR3 length equals 19 residues. DNA for the CDR3: TGTGCCAGCAGTGAATTAACCTCAGGGGGCACTACTTATAATTCACCCCTCCACTTT. It is translated as CASSELTSGGTTYNSPLHF. The full variable domain, with the rest looked up from reference TRBV2 and TRBJ1-6, is EPEVTQTPSHQVTQMGQEVILRCVPISNHLYFYWYRQILGQKVEFLVSFYNNEISEKSEIFDDQFSVERPDGSNFTLKIRSTKLEDSAMYFCASSELTSGGTTYNSPLHFGNGTRLTVT.

The chain joins TRBV13 to TRBJ1-5; D remains unclear. This CDR3 is built from 13 residues. Germline V gene lookup returns CDR1 PRHDT and CDR2 FYEKMQ (reference sequence). Trimming removed 0 bases from V and 4 bases from J, with 4 bases in between. CDR3 nucleotides: TGTGCCAGCAGCTTAGGGCAGAATCAGCCCCAGCATTTT. This translates into CASSLGQNQPQHF.